The 12 T cell receptor beta chains below come from one sample, sequenced in a study of blood T cell repertoires in COVID-19. Some clones are missing from TCRdb's copy, which holds only in-frame ones; the method was immunoSEQ multiplex PCR. The repertoire holds about 180,000 clones, with approximately 83% as singletons. The sequenced material came from peripheral blood. The receptors were gathered from a human donor in a cohort sampled during active COVID-19.

The V gene is TRBV12-5, the J gene TRBJ2-7; TRBD1 matches 7 bases. Germline CDR1 LGHNT, CDR2 FRNRAP. V gave up 5 bases and J gave up 3 bases; unmatched junction bases: 7. The length of the CDR3 is 14 residues. CDR3 residues: CASGTTGSLYEQYF. CDR3 coding DNA: TGTGCTAGTGGTACGACAGGGTCTCTCTACGAGCAGTACTTC.

The chain links TRBV5-1 to TRBJ2-7; 8 bases agree with TRBD1. Per the germline V gene, CDR1 is SGHRS and CDR2 is YFSETQ. The length of the CDR3 is 14 residues. V lost 5 bases to trimming and J lost 2 bases; unmatched junction nucleotides: 6. The CDR3 here is CASSPGGAAYEQYF. CDR3 bases: TGCGCCAGCAGTCCAGGGGGCGCAGCCTACGAGCAGTACTTC.

The chain carries TRBV7-9 and TRBJ1-1, with unresolved D. Germline values: CDR1 SEHNR, CDR2 FQNEAQ (reference sequence). The CDR3 totals 13 residues. Trimming cost V 6 bases and J 0 bases, with 8 bases left between them. The chain's CDR3 is CASSQEMNTEAFF. CDR3 in DNA: TGTGCCAGCAGTCAGGAAATGAACACTGAAGCTTTCTTT. The variable domain in full, with the rest retrieved from reference TRBV7-9 and TRBJ1-1, is DTGVSQNPRHKITKRGQNVTFRCDPISEHNRLYWYRQTLGQGPEFLTYFQNEAQLEKSRLLSDRFSAERPKGSFSTLEIQRTEQGDSAMYLCASSQEMNTEAFFGQGTRLTVV.

This clone has more than one count but fewer than ten. This rearrangement joins TRBV28 to TRBJ1-4; 11 bases fit TRBD1. CDR1 MDHEN and CDR2 SYDVKM come from the germline V gene. The CDR3 covers 14 residues. The J segment lost 7 bases and the V segment lost 7 bases, leaving 5 bases of the junction unmatched. This CDR3 reads CASIRTGGGEKLFF. CDR3 coding DNA: TGTGCCAGCATCAGGACAGGGGGCGGTGAAAAACTGTTTTTT. Together with reference TRBV28 and TRBJ1-4, the CDR3 gives the full variable domain: DVKVTQSSRYLVKRTGEKVFLECVQDMDHENMFWYRQDPGLGLRLIYFSYDVKMKEKGDIPEGYSVSREKKERFSLILESASTNQTSMYLCASIRTGGGEKLFFGSGTQLSVL.

V and J are TRBV19 and TRBJ2-7; D is possibly TRBD1 (6 bases). V lost 1 base to trimming and J lost 2 bases, with 12 bases between them. Germline lookup yields CDR1 LNHDA and CDR2 SQIVND (reference sequence). The CDR3 consists of 15 residues. The DNA for the CDR3 is TGTGCCAGTAGTATAGGGTCCGGACAGACCTACGAGCAGTACTTC. The encoded protein is CASSIGSGQTYEQYF.

V usage is TRBV2 and J usage is TRBJ2-7, with a possible D match to TRBD2 (5 bases). The CDR3 runs 12 residues. V was trimmed by 9 bases and J by 7 bases, leaving 16 bases between them. Per germline, CDR1 SNHLY and CDR2 FYNNEI. The chain's CDR3 is CAREEETQEQYF. DNA for the CDR3: TGTGCCAGGGAGGAAGAGACGCAGGAGCAGTACTTC.

V gene TRBV4-3 combines with J gene TRBJ2-7; D may be TRBD1 (6 bases). V lost 0 bases to trimming and J lost 2 bases, with 20 bases between them. Germline-derived CDR1 and CDR2 are LGHNA and YSLEER. There are 18 residues in the CDR3. The CDR3 bases are TGCGCCAGCAGCCAAGAGCGGCAGGGGCGAAAGTATACCTACGAGCAGTACTTC. Translation gives CASSQERQGRKYTYEQYF.

The chain carries TRBV5-1 and TRBJ1-6; D perhaps matches TRBD1 (6 bases). In germline, CDR1 is SGHRS, CDR2 YFSETQ. The CDR3 is 15 residues long. V was cut by 3 bases and J by 5 bases, with 12 bases left in between. Here the CDR3 DNA reads TGCGCCAGCAGCTCTACAGGGAGAGATAATTCACCCCTCCACTTT. Its protein product is CASSSTGRDNSPLHF.

This clone was seen more than once but under ten times. This chain uses TRBV4-2 with TRBJ1-2, with 9 nucleotides matching TRBD1. Germline V gene sequence: CDR1 LGHNA, CDR2 YNFKEQ. The CDR3 runs 15 residues. The V segment lost 1 base and the J segment 8 bases; nucleotides outside the gene matches: 8. Here the CDR3 DNA reads TGTGCCAGCAGCCAAGGGGTGGACAGGGGACGCGGCTACACCTTC. This gives the protein CASSQGVDRGRGYTF.

The chain employs TRBV19 and TRBJ2-3; TRBD1 might be the D (6 bases). The CDR3 runs to 15 residues. V gave up 4 bases and J gave up 4 bases, with 15 bases separating them. CDR1 is LNHDA, CDR2 SQIVND, per germline (reference sequence). The CDR3, as DNA: TGTGCCAGTAGTACTTCGGGACAAAGGGCAGATACGCAGTATTTT. It encodes CASSTSGQRADTQYF.

This chain uses TRBV6-6 with TRBJ2-7, with D unclear. The germline V gene encodes CDR1 MNHNY and CDR2 SVGAGI (reference sequence). CDR3 length equals 13 residues. Trimming cost V 2 bases and J 0 bases, with 5 bases left between them. The chain's CDR3 is CASSYEHSYEQYF. The CDR3 bases are TGTGCCAGCAGTTACGAACACTCCTACGAGCAGTACTTC.

V gene TRBV7-2 combines with J gene TRBJ2-1, with TRBD2 identical over 7 bases. This CDR3 is built from 17 residues. V shed 2 bases and J 1 base; nucleotides not matched to a gene: 8. The germline CDR1 and CDR2 sequences are SGHTA and FQGNSA. CDR3 amino acids: CASSLRFRDYSYNEQFF. The CDR3 DNA reads as TGTGCCAGCAGCTTACGCTTCCGGGACTATTCCTACAATGAGCAGTTCTTC.